This T cell receptor (beta chain) was documented in a study of liver allograft versus peripheral blood T cells. Study details: Liver transplant recipients had T cell receptor repertoires compared between transplanted liver and peripheral blood.

This clonotype is medium-sized by share. Its target is not known. MiXCR was run by TCRdb on the reads, yielding one entry per CDR3 protein. The sample gives a few thousand distinct CDR3 sequences, about 16% of which show up once; 20% to 25% is in the top ten. J lost 6 bases, V lost 2 bases, and 7 bases had no gene match. The CDR3 loop spans 15 amino acids. Germline V lookup: CDR1 MNHNS, CDR2 SASEGT. Study observations and caveats: In liver allografts, T cell receptor repertoires reportedly differed from the repertoires found in peripheral blood.

This TCR was sampled from a human patient who had a liver transplant. Some T cells may be graft donor cells. The chain is built from TRBV6-1 and TRBJ2-7; TRBD2 matches 10 bases. CDR3 bases: TGTGCCAGCAGTGAAATGAGCGGGAGGGCCGGCGAGCAGTACTTC. Translating gives CASSEMSGRAGEQYF.